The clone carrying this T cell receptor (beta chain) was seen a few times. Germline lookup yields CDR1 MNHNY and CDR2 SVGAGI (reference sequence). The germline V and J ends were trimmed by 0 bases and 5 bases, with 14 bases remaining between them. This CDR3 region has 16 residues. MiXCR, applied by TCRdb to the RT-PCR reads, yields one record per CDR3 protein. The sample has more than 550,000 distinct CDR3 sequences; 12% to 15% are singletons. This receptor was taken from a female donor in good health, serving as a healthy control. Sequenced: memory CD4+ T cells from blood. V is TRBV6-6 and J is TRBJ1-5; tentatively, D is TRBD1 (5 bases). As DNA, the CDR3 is TGTGCCAGCAGTTACTCCCAGGGAATGGGGGATCAGCCCCAGCATTTT. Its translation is CASSYSQGMGDQPQHF.